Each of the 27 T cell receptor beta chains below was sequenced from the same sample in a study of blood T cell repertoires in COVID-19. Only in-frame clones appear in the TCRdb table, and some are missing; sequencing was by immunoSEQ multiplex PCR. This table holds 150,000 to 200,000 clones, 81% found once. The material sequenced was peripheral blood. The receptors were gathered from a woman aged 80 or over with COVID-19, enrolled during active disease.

The CDR3 protein is CASSSRGGGSTDTQYF. The CDR3, as DNA: TGTGCCAGCAGCTCCCGCGGCGGGGGTAGCACAGATACGCAGTATTTT. V usage is TRBV7-2 and J usage is TRBJ2-3, with 7 bases aligning to TRBD2. This CDR3 region has 16 residues. Germline V gives CDR1 SGHTA, CDR2 FQGNSA. J gave up 0 bases and V 4 bases, and 7 bases lay outside the gene matches.

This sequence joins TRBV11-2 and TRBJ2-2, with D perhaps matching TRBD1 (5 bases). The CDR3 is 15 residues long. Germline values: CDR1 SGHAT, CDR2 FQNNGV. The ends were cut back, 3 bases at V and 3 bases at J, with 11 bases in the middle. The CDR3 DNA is TGTGCCAGCAGCTTCAGGGCTTCTGACACCGGGGAGCTGTTTTTT. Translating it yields CASSFRASDTGELFF.

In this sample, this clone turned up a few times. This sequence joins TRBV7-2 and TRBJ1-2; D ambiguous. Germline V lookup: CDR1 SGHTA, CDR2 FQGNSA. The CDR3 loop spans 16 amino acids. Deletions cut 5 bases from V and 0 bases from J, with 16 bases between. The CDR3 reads CASSPNPGIPNYGYTF. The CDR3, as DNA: TGTGCCAGCAGCCCTAATCCCGGGATTCCTAACTATGGCTACACCTTC.

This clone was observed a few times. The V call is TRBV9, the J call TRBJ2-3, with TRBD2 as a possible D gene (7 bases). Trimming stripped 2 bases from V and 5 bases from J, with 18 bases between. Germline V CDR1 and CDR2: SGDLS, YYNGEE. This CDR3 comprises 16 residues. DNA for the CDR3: TGTGCCAGCAGCGTGGCTGGTGGGGGGGCAGAAGATACGCAGTATTTT. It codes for CASSVAGGGAEDTQYF.

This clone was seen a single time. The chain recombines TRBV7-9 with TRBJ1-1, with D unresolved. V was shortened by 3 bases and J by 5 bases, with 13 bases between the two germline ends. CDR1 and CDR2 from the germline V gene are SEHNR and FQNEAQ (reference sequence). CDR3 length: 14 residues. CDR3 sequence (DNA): TGTGCCAGCAGCTTCTCCCAGTCAGGTACTGAAGCTTTCTTT. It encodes CASSFSQSGTEAFF.

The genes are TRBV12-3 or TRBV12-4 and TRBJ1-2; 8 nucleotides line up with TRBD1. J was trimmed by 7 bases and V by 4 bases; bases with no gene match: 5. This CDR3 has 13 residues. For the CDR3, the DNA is TGTGCCAGCAGTTCCTCAGGGGGCTCTGGCTACACCTTC. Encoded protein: CASSSSGGSGYTF.

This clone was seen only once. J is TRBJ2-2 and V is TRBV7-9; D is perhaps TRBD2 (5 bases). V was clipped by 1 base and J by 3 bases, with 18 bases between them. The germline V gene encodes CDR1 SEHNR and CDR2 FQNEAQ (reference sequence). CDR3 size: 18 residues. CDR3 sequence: CASSLVGGHSRDTGELFF. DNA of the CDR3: TGTGCCAGCAGCTTAGTTGGTGGGCACTCGCGGGACACCGGGGAGCTGTTTTTT.

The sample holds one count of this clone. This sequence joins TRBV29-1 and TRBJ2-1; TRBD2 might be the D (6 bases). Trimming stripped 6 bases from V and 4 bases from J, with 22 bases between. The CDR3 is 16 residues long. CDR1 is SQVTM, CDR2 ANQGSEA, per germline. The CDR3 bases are TGCAGCGTCGAACTTGTAGCGGTTCATATATACAATGAGCAGTTCTTC. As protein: CSVELVAVHIYNEQFF.

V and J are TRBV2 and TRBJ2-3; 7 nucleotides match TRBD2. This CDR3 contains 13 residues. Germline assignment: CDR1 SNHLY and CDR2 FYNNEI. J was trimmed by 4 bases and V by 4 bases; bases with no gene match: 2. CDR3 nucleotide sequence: TGTGCCAGCAGTGGACTAGCCGCAGATACGCAGTATTTT. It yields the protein CASSGLAADTQYF.

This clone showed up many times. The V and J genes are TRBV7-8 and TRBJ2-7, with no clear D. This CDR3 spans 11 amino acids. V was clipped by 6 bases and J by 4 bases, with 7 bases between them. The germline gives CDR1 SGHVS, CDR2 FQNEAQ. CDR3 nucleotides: TGTGCCAGCAGTGACTCTTACGAGCAGTACTTC. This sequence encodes CASSDSYEQYF. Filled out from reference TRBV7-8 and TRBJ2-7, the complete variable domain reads GAGVSQSPRYKVAKRGQDVALRCDPISGHVSLFWYQQALGQGPEFLTYFQNEAQLDKSGLPSDRFFAERPEGSVSTLKIQRTQQEDSAVYLCASSDSYEQYFGPGTRLTVT.

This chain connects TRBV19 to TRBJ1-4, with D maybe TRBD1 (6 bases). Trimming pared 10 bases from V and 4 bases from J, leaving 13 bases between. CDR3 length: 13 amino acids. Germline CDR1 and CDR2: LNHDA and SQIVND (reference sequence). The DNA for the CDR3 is TGTGCCACCAGACAGGACGGTAATGAAAAACTGTTTTTT. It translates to CATRQDGNEKLFF.

The CDR3 reads CARGAGRGQIMNTEAFF. CDR3 nucleotide sequence: TGTGCCCGGGGAGCCGGCAGGGGGCAAATTATGAACACTGAAGCTTTCTTT. This chain joins TRBV30 and TRBJ1-1; 8 bases align to TRBD1. This CDR3 has 17 amino acids. Trimming removed 8 bases from V and 0 bases from J; junction bases left unmatched: 17. CDR1 is GTSNPN and CDR2 is SVGIG in the germline V gene (reference sequence). The variable domain in full, completed from reference TRBV30 and TRBJ1-1, reads SQTIHQWPATLVQPVGSPLSLECTVEGTSNPNLYWYRQAAGRGLQLLFYSVGIGQISSEVPQNLSASRPQDRQFILSSKKLLLSDSGFYLCARGAGRGQIMNTEAFFGQGTRLTVV.

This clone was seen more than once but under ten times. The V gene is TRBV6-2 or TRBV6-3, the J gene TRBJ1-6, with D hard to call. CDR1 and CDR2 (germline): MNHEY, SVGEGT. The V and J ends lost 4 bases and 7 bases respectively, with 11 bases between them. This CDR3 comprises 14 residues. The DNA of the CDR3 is TGTGCCAGCAGTTCCCCCGCCAGAAATTCACCCCTCCACTTT. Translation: CASSSPARNSPLHF.

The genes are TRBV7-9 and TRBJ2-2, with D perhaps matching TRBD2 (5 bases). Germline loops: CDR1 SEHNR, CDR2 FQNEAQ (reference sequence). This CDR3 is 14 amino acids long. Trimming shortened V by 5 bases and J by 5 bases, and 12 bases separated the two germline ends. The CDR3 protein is CASSPPRVTGELFF. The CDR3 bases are TGTGCCAGCAGCCCCCCGAGGGTAACCGGGGAGCTGTTTTTT.

CDR3 sequence (DNA): TGTGCCAGCAGCTCGGGACTAGCGGGACCAACAGATACGCAGTATTTT. Encoded protein: CASSSGLAGPTDTQYF. This chain links TRBV7-9 with TRBJ2-3, with TRBD2 matching over 13 bases. The length of the CDR3 is 16 residues. The germline V gene encodes CDR1 SEHNR and CDR2 FQNEAQ (reference sequence). Trimming cost V 4 bases and J 3 bases; bases outside gene matches: 4.

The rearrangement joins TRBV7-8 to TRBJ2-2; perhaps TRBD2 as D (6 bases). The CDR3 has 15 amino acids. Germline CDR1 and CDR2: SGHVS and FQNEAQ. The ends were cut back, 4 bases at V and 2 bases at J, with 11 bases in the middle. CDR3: CASSSRDSNTGELFF. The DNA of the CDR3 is TGTGCCAGCAGCTCCCGGGACTCAAACACCGGGGAGCTGTTTTTT.

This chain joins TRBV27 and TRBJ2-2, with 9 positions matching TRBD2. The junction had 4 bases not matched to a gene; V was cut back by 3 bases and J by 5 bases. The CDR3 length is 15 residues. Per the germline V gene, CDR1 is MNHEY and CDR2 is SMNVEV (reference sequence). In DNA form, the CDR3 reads TGTGCCAGCAGTTTCGCGGGAGGGCCTACCGGGGAGCTGTTTTTT. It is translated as CASSFAGGPTGELFF.

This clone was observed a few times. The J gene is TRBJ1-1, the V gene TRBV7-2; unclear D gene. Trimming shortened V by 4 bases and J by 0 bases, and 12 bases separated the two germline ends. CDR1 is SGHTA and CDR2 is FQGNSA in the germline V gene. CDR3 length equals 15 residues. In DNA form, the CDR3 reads TGTGCCAGCAGCTCCCCGGAGATACTGAACACTGAAGCTTTCTTT. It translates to CASSSPEILNTEAFF.

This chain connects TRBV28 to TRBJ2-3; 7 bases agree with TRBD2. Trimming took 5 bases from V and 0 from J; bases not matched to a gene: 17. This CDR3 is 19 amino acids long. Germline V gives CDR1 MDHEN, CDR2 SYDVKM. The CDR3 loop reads CASSTQRRLAGPSTDTQYF. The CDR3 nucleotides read TGTGCCAGCAGTACCCAACGTAGACTAGCTGGACCTAGCACAGATACGCAGTATTTT.

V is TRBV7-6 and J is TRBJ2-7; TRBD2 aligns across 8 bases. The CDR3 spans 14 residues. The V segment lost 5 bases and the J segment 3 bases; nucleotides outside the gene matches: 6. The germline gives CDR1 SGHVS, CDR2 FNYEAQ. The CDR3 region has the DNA TGTGCCAGCAGCATTACCGGGACTAGCTACGAGCAGTACTTC. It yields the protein CASSITGTSYEQYF.

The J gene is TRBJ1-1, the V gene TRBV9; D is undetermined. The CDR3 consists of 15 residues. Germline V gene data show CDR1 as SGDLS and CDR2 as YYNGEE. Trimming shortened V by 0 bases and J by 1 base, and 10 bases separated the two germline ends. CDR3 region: CASSVGVGGNTEAFF. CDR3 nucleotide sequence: TGTGCCAGCAGCGTAGGAGTTGGCGGGAACACTGAAGCTTTCTTT.

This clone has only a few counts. For the CDR3, the DNA is TGTGCCAGCAGTTACAGAAGCGGGAGCACGACAGATACGCAGTATTTT. Its protein is CASSYRSGSTTDTQYF. V usage is TRBV6-2 or TRBV6-3 and J usage is TRBJ2-3; 8 bases are shared with TRBD2. The J segment lost 3 bases and the V segment lost 2 bases, leaving 7 bases of the junction unmatched. The CDR3 spans 16 residues. CDR1 is MNHEY and CDR2 is SVGEGT in the germline V gene.

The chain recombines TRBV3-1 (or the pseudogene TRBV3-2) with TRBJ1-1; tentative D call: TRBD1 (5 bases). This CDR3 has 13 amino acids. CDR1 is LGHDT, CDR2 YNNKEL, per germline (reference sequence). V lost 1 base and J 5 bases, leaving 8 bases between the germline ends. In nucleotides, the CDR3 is TGTGCCAGCAGCCAAGCAGGGATAACTGAAGCTTTCTTT. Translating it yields CASSQAGITEAFF.

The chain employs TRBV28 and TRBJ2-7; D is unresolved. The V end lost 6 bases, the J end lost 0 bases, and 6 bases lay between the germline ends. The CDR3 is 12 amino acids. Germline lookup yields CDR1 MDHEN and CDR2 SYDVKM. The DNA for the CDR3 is TGTGCCAGCAGCCCTAGCTCCTACGAGCAGTACTTC. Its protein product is CASSPSSYEQYF.

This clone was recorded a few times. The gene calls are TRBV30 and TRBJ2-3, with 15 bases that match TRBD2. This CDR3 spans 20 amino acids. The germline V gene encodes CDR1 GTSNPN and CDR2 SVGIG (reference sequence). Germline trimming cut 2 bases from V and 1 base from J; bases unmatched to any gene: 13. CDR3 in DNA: TGTGCCTGGAGTCTACCGGGACTAGCGGGGGGCCGGATCGGCACAGATACGCAGTATTTT. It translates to CAWSLPGLAGGRIGTDTQYF.

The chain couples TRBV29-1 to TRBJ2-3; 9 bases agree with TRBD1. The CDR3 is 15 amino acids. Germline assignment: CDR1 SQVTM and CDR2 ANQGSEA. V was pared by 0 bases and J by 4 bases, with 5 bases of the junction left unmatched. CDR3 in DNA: TGCAGCGTTGAAGATGACAGGGGGTGGTCAGATACGCAGTATTTT. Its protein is CSVEDDRGWSDTQYF.

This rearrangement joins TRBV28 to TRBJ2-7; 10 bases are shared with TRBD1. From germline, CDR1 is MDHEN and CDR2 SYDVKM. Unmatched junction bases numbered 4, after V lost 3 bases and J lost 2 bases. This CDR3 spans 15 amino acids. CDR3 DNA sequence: TGTGCCAGCAGTTTGGTGGGACAGGGGACCTACGAGCAGTACTTC. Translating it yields CASSLVGQGTYEQYF.